These 21 T cell receptor beta chains share one sample of origin, sequenced in a study of control samples from healthy donors and cancer patients. The data were produced by immunoSEQ multiplex PCR, yet TCRdb's version contains in-frame clones alone and is incomplete. Of fewer than 85,000 clones listed, less than 95% are singletons. The sequenced material came from blood. The receptors stem from a woman aged 30 to 39 in good health.

The V and J genes are TRBV28 and TRBJ2-1, with 8 bases matching TRBD2. The CDR3 sequence is 14 residues long. The V segment lost 7 bases and the J segment 3 bases; nucleotides outside the gene matches: 5. Germline lookup yields CDR1 MDHEN and CDR2 SYDVKM. The DNA of the CDR3 is TGTGCCAGCAACGCGGGGGGCAGCTACAATGAGCAGTTCTTC. Its protein product is CASNAGGSYNEQFF.

The chain combines TRBV7-9 with TRBJ1-2; perhaps TRBD1 as D (5 bases). CDR1 and CDR2 (germline): SEHNR, FQNEAQ (reference sequence). The CDR3 contains 15 residues. Trimming took off 5 bases at V and 5 bases at J, with 18 bases between the two ends. The CDR3 DNA reads TGTGCCAGCAGCACTTACGTAGACAGTGATTATGGCTACACCTTC. Translation: CASSTYVDSDYGYTF.

The chain has TRBV2 and TRBJ1-2; D gene unclear. The CDR3 totals 14 residues. Germline CDR1 is SNHLY and CDR2 is FYNNEI. Deletions cut 4 bases from V and 8 bases from J, with 17 bases between. The CDR3 loop reads CASSVPAQASGYTF. The CDR3 DNA reads TGTGCCAGCAGTGTACCGGCACAAGCTAGCGGCTACACCTTC.

The chain combines TRBV19 with TRBJ1-5; D remains unclear. Per the germline V gene, CDR1 is LNHDA and CDR2 is SQIVND (reference sequence). Trimming pared 2 bases from V and 7 bases from J, leaving 6 bases between. This CDR3 is built from 12 residues. In nucleotides, the CDR3 is TGTGCCAGTAGTATATGGAACCAGCCCCAGCATTTT. It translates to CASSIWNQPQHF.

This chain joins TRBV11-1 and TRBJ1-2; D is perhaps TRBD1 (5 bases). Per the germline V gene, CDR1 is SGHAT and CDR2 is FQDESV (reference sequence). The CDR3 runs 13 residues. V lost 2 bases to trimming and J lost 6 bases, with 10 bases between them. CDR3 sequence: CASSLYGTDGYTF. CDR3 in DNA: TGTGCCAGCAGCTTATACGGGACGGATGGCTACACCTTC.

V and J are TRBV19 and TRBJ1-6, with unresolved D. Trimming removed 5 bases at V and 8 bases at J, with 19 bases between. Germline V gene lookup returns CDR1 LNHDA and CDR2 SQIVND (reference sequence). This CDR3 has 16 residues. CDR3 coding DNA: TGTGCCAGTAGTCCACGACGGTTGGGGAGAGATTCACCCCTCCACTTT. It codes for CASSPRRLGRDSPLHF.

V usage is TRBV3-1 (or the pseudogene TRBV3-2) and J usage is TRBJ2-2, with 8 bases that match TRBD1. The CDR3 has 17 amino acids. The junction had 11 bases not matched to a gene; V was cut back by 6 bases and J by 2 bases. Per the germline V gene, CDR1 is LGHDT and CDR2 is YNNKEL (reference sequence). The CDR3 DNA reads as TGTGCCAGCAGACATAAAACCGGGACAGGAAACACCGGGGAGCTGTTTTTT. This gives the protein CASRHKTGTGNTGELFF.

This chain joins TRBV27 and TRBJ1-4, with D tentatively TRBD1 (5 bases). V lost 5 bases and J lost 0, with 10 bases in between. This CDR3 has 15 amino acids. Germline CDR1 and CDR2: MNHEY and SMNVEV (reference sequence). The CDR3 region has the DNA TGTGCCAGCAGTCCCGGGACGTCAACTAATGAAAAACTGTTTTTT. Amino acids: CASSPGTSTNEKLFF.

This clone has only one observation. The chain links TRBV6-6 to TRBJ2-3; TRBD1 matches 10 bases. V shed 6 bases and J 6 bases; nucleotides not matched to a gene: 12. The CDR3 has 16 amino acids. CDR1 MNHNY and CDR2 SVGAGI come from the germline V gene (reference sequence). The CDR3 DNA is TGTGCCAGCAGCCACGACAGGGGGCGCCGGGTCGATACGCAGTATTTT. Its translation: CASSHDRGRRVDTQYF.

This sequence joins TRBV2 and TRBJ2-3, with TRBD2 as a possible D gene (5 bases). Germline assignment: CDR1 SNHLY and CDR2 FYNNEI. V lost 6 bases and J 2 bases, leaving 12 bases between the germline ends. CDR3 length: 14 amino acids. The CDR3 DNA reads as TGTGCCAGCAGGGTGGGGAGTTCCACAGATACGCAGTATTTT. This sequence encodes CASRVGSSTDTQYF.

The gene calls are TRBV7-2 and TRBJ2-5, with D possibly being TRBD1 (5 bases). The V gene lost 2 bases and the J gene lost 5 bases, with 18 bases spanning the gap. The CDR3 has 16 residues. Germline values: CDR1 SGHTA, CDR2 FQGNSA. The CDR3 region is CASSLSLGAAFETQYF. The CDR3 DNA reads TGTGCCAGCAGCTTATCCCTAGGGGCCGCCTTCGAGACCCAGTACTTC.

CDR3 nucleotide sequence: TGTGCCAGCAGTGCAGACGGCCTCTATAATTCACCCCTCCACTTT. This encodes CASSADGLYNSPLHF. The J gene is TRBJ1-6, the V gene TRBV2; D call uncertain. CDR3 length: 15 amino acids. Trimming stripped 4 bases from V and 3 bases from J, with 10 bases between. Germline V gene lookup returns CDR1 SNHLY and CDR2 FYNNEI. Full variable domain (outside the CDR3, taken from reference TRBV2 and TRBJ1-6): EPEVTQTPSHQVTQMGQEVILRCVPISNHLYFYWYRQILGQKVEFLVSFYNNEISEKSEIFDDQFSVERPDGSNFTLKIRSTKLEDSAMYFCASSADGLYNSPLHFGNGTRLTVT.

This clone occurred once. The chain recombines TRBV7-3 with TRBJ2-5, with D tentatively TRBD1 or TRBD2 (6 bases each). Trimming pared 1 base from V and 5 bases from J, leaving 14 bases between. The CDR3 is made up of 15 amino acids. Germline V lookup: CDR1 SGHTA, CDR2 FQGTGA. Here the CDR3 DNA reads TGTGCCAGCAGCTTAATAGGGGGGACGCTTGAGACCCAGTACTTC. Translation gives CASSLIGGTLETQYF.

A remark on this clone: Within the sample, other DNA sequences also encode this same CDR3. J is TRBJ1-2 and V is TRBV20-1, with a possible D match to TRBD1 (6 bases). Germline V lookup: CDR1 DFQATT, CDR2 SNEGSKA (reference sequence). The CDR3 extends over 12 amino acids. Trimming cost V 3 bases and J 8 bases, with 13 bases left between them. The CDR3 loop is CSASPGGGGYTF. Here the CDR3 DNA reads TGCAGTGCTAGTCCCGGGGGCGGGGGCTACACCTTC.

The V call is TRBV15, the J call TRBJ1-1; D uncertain. CDR3 length equals 15 residues. V was pared by 0 bases and J by 0 bases, with 8 bases between. Per germline, CDR1 LNHNV and CDR2 YYDKDF (reference sequence). CDR3: CATSRDWEMNTEAFF. The CDR3 DNA reads as TGTGCCACCAGCAGAGATTGGGAAATGAACACTGAAGCTTTCTTT. The entire variable domain, with the rest obtained from reference TRBV15 and TRBJ1-1, is as follows: DAMVIQNPRYQVTQFGKPVTLSCSQTLNHNVMYWYQQKSSQAPKLLFHYYDKDFNNEADTPDNFQSRRPNTSFCFLDIRSPGLGDTAMYLCATSRDWEMNTEAFFGQGTRLTVV.

The chain employs TRBV3-1 (or the pseudogene TRBV3-2) and TRBJ2-3; the D is unclear. The CDR3 has 18 residues. Germline loops: CDR1 LGHDT, CDR2 YNNKEL (reference sequence). Trimming stripped 3 bases from V and 1 base from J, with 20 bases between. In DNA, the CDR3 is TGTGCCAGCAGCCAGGTGTTAAGGGCTCGGGCGGGCACAGATACGCAGTATTTT. Translating it yields CASSQVLRARAGTDTQYF.

The chain employs TRBV6-5 and TRBJ1-1, with D possibly being TRBD1 (5 bases). V lost 6 bases and J lost 6, with 14 bases in between. This CDR3 is 13 amino acids long. Per germline, CDR1 MNHEY and CDR2 SVGAGI. CDR3 loop: CASRPGQRPEAFF. Written as DNA, the CDR3 is TGTGCCAGCAGGCCCGGACAACGTCCTGAAGCTTTCTTT.

The CDR3 region has the DNA TGTGCCATCAGTGACGCGACCCTAAATCAGCCCCAGCATTTT. Translation: CAISDATLNQPQHF. The chain recombines TRBV10-3 with TRBJ1-5; the D is unclear. V shed 3 bases and J shed 4 bases, with 10 bases lying between them. Germline V CDR1 and CDR2: ENHRY, SYGVKD. The CDR3 has 14 amino acids.

The J gene is TRBJ2-1, the V gene TRBV5-1, with 7 bases fitting TRBD1. Unmatched junction bases numbered 5, after V lost 1 base and J lost 1 base. This CDR3 spans 16 amino acids. Germline lookup yields CDR1 SGHRS and CDR2 YFSETQ. CDR3 DNA sequence: TGCGCCAGCAGCTTGACTAACAGGGGATCCTACAATGAGCAGTTCTTC. Translated: CASSLTNRGSYNEQFF.

The V call is TRBV6-5, the J call TRBJ1-1; D may be TRBD1 (5 bases). Per the germline V gene, CDR1 is MNHEY and CDR2 is SVGAGI. The CDR3 extends over 13 amino acids. Trimming removed 3 bases at V and 7 bases at J, with 12 bases between. CDR3 residues: CASSYTDDSEAFF. The CDR3 coding sequence is TGTGCCAGCAGTTATACGGATGACAGTGAAGCTTTCTTT.

The CDR3 loop is CASSQSQGSSPLHF. As DNA, the CDR3 is TGTGCCAGCAGCCAAAGTCAGGGGAGTTCACCCCTCCACTTT. The chain couples TRBV3-1 (or the pseudogene TRBV3-2) to TRBJ1-6; possibly TRBD1 for D (6 bases). V was cut by 2 bases and J by 9 bases, with 11 bases left in between. Germline V gene sequence: CDR1 LGHDT, CDR2 YNNKEL (reference sequence). This CDR3 has 14 amino acids.